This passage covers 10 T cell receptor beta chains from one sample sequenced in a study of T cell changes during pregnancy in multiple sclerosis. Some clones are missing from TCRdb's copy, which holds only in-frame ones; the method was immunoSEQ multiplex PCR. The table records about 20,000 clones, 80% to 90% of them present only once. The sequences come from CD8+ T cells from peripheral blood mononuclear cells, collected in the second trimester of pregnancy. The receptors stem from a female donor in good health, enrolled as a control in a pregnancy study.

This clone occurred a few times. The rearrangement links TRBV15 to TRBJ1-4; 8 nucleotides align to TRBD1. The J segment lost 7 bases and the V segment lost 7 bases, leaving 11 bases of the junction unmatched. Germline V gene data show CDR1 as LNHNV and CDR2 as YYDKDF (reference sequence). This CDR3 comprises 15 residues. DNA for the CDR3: TGTGCCACCAACCCGTCTGACAGGGGAGCTGAAAAACTGTTTTTT. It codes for CATNPSDRGAEKLFF.

The CDR3 here is CASSLRRGGAEDTQYF. The CDR3 DNA reads TGTGCCAGCAGCTTACGACGAGGCGGGGCGGAAGATACGCAGTATTTT. The chain combines TRBV7-8 with TRBJ2-3; tentative D call: TRBD2 (6 bases). The CDR3 length is 16 residues. Germline V CDR1 and CDR2: SGHVS, FQNEAQ. The ends were cut back, 2 bases at V and 5 bases at J, with 17 bases in the middle.

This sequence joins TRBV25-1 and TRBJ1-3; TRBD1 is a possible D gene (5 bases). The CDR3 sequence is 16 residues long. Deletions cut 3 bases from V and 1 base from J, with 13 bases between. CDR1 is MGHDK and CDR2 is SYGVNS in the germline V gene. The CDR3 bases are TGTGCCAGCAGTGATATCTTGGCAGGGTCTGGAAACACCATATATTTT. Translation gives CASSDILAGSGNTIYF.

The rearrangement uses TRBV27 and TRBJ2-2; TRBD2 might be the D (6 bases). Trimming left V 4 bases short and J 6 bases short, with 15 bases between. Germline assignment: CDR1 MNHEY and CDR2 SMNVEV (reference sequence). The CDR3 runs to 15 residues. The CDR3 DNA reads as TGTGCCAGCAGTTACCGGGACTCTGGGGCCGGGGAGCTGTTTTTT. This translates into CASSYRDSGAGELFF.

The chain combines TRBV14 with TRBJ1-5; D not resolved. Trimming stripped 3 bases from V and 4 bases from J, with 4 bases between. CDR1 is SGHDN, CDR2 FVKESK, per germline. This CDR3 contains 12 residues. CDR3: CASSHENQPQHF. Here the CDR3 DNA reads TGTGCCAGCAGCCACGAGAATCAGCCCCAGCATTTT. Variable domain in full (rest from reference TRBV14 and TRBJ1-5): EAGVTQFPSHSVIEKGQTVTLRCDPISGHDNLYWYRRVMGKEIKFLLHFVKESKQDESGMPNNRFLAERTGGTYSTLKVQPAELEDSGVYFCASSHENQPQHFGDGTRLSIL.

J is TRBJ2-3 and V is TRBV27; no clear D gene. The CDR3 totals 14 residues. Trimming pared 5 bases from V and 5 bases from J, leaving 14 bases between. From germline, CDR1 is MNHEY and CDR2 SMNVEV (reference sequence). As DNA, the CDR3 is TGTGCCAGCAGTCTCTACCCGTCGGGAGATACGCAGTATTTT. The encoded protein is CASSLYPSGDTQYF.

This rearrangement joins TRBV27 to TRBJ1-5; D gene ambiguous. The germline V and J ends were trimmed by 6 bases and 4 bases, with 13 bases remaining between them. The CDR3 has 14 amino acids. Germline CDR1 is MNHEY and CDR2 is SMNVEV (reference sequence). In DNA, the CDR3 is TGTGCCAGCAGCCTAGGACTCCTTAATCAGCCCCAGCATTTT. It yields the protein CASSLGLLNQPQHF.

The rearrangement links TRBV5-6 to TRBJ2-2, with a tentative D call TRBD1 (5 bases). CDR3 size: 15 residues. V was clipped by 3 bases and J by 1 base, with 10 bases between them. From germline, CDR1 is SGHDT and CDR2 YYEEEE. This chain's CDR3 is CASSWGTGNTGELFF. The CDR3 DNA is TGTGCCAGCAGCTGGGGAACAGGGAACACCGGGGAGCTGTTTTTT.

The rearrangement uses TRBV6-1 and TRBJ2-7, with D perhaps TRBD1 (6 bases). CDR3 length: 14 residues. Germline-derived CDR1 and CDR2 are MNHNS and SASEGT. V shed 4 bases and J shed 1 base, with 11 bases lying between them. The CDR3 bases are TGTGCCAGCAGTGGCAGGGGTACTTCCTACGAGCAGTACTTC. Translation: CASSGRGTSYEQYF.

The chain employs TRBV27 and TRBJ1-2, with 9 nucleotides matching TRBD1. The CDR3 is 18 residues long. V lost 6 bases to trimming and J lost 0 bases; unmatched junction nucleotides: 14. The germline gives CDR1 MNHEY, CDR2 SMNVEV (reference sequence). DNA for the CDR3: TGTGCCAGCAGCTCCCTGGACAGGGGCGAATTAGCTAACTATGGCTACACCTTC. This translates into CASSSLDRGELANYGYTF.